This T cell receptor (beta chain) appears in the sequencing data of a study of cytomegalovirus exposure and HLA in healthy donors. The study's findings and limits: Usually a TCR sequence was rare, but some public TCRs were found in many donors. Previously analyzed data showed that most TCR beta V segments were productive at a frequency of about 87% or about 30%. The classifier was said to identify cytomegalovirus status with high specificity and sensitivity.

This clone was found once. What it recognizes is unknown. The length of the CDR3 is 15 residues. Trimming stripped 0 bases from V and 1 base from J, with 12 bases between. The germline gives CDR1 GTSNPN, CDR2 SVGIG (reference sequence). PCR involved 60 Vbeta and 13 Jbeta primers. Original data processing: Roughly 12 million shared chains were among 65 million to 85 million unique TCR beta chains counted in a later analysis. The repertoire was sequenced with immunoSEQ multiplex PCR; TCRdb's copy has only in-frame clones and lacks some. The D gene and trimming were derived from the DNA, and the V and J assignments and clone size from that table. This sample has under 200,000 clones, with 75% found just once.

This TCR was sampled from a female donor in good health and CMV-seronegative. V gene TRBV30 combines with J gene TRBJ1-1, with D unresolved. The sequenced sample was PBMCs. The DNA of the CDR3 is TGTGCCTGGAGTGTTGGAGCGGCGGCGAACACTGAAGCTTTCTTT. Encoded protein: CAWSVGAAANTEAFF.